Each of the 4 T cell receptor beta chains below was sequenced from the same sample in a study of shared clonotypes between healthy human individuals. Clones were read by immunoSEQ multiplex PCR, and TCRdb kept only the in-frame ones, dropping some. This table has around 510,000 clones, 95% to 97% appearing once. Material: naive CD4+ T cells sorted from blood. Subset described: CD45RA+ positively selected. Every receptor here comes from a woman in her 30s in good health.

The chain combines TRBV4-2 with TRBJ2-7; 9 bases line up with TRBD2. The CDR3 length is 15 residues. Trimming at V came to 0 bases and at J to 3 bases, leaving 3 bases not matched to a gene. Germline values: CDR1 LGHNA, CDR2 YNFKEQ. CDR3 sequence reads: CASSQEIAGVYEQYF. The DNA for the CDR3 is TGTGCCAGCAGCCAAGAAATAGCGGGAGTCTACGAGCAGTACTTC.

The V gene is TRBV11-2, the J gene TRBJ2-7; 7 positions agree with TRBD1. V lost 5 bases to trimming and J lost 3 bases; unmatched junction nucleotides: 7. This CDR3 has 14 residues. CDR1 is SGHAT and CDR2 is FQNNGV in the germline V gene. The CDR3 region is CASSRRQGDYEQYF. DNA for the CDR3: TGTGCCAGCAGCCGCCGACAGGGTGACTACGAGCAGTACTTC.

This clone was seen a handful of times. In the same sample, other DNA sequences code for this CDR3. The rearrangement joins TRBV7-9 to TRBJ2-5; D remains unclear. Germline V gene data show CDR1 as SEHNR and CDR2 as FQNEAQ (reference sequence). The V and J ends lost 3 bases and 5 bases respectively, with 4 bases between them. The CDR3 is 11 amino acids. CDR3 DNA sequence: TGTGCCAGCAGCTTCCGGGAGACCCAGTACTTC. It specifies CASSFRETQYF.

V is TRBV28 and J is TRBJ1-4; a possible D gene is TRBD1 (5 bases). The CDR3 is made up of 14 amino acids. Trimming took off 8 bases at V and 4 bases at J, with 14 bases between the two ends. Germline CDR1 MDHEN, CDR2 SYDVKM. DNA of the CDR3: TGTGCCAGCGGGAAAGGGGCGGATAATGAAAAACTGTTTTTT. Residues: CASGKGADNEKLFF.